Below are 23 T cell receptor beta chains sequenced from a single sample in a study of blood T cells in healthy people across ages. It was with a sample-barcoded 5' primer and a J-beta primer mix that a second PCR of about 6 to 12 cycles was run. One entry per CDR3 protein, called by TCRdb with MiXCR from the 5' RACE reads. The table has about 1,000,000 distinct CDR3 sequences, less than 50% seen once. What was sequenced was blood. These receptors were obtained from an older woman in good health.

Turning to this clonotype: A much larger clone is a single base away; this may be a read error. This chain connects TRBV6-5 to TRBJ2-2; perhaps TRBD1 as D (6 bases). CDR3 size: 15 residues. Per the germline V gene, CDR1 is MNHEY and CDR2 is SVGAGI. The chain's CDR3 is CAGRWGTGSGGELFF. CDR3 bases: TGTGCCGGCAGGTGGGGCACAGGGTCCGGCGGGGAGCTGTTTTTT.

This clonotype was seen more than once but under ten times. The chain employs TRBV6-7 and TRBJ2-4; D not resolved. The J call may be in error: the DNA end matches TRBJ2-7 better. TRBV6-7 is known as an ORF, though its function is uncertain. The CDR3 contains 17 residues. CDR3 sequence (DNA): TGTGCCAGCAGTTACTCGACGGGCTCAGGAATTTCCTACGAGCAGTACTTC. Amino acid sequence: CASSYSTGSGISYEQYF.

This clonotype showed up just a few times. The CDR3 loop reads CASRSTTDTQYF. The CDR3 DNA is TGTGCCAGCAGGTCGACCACAGATACGCAGTATTTT. The chain joins TRBV28 to TRBJ2-3, with D uncertain. The germline V gene encodes CDR1 MDHEN and CDR2 SYDVKM. The V end lost 6 bases, the J end lost 2 bases, and 6 bases lay between the germline ends. The CDR3 loop spans 12 amino acids.

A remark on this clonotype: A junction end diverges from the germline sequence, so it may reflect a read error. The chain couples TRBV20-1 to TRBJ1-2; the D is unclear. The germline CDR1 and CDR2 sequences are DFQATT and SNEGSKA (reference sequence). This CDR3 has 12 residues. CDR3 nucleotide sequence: TGCAGTGCTAGGAAGGGAAGCTATGGCTACATCTTC. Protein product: CSARKGSYGYIF.

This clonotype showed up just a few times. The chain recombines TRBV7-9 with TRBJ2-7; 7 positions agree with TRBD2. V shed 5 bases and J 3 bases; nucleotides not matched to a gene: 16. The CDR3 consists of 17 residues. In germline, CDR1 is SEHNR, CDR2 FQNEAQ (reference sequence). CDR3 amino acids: CASSPPVRLADRYEQYF. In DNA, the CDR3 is TGTGCCAGCAGCCCGCCCGTCAGGCTAGCGGATCGCTACGAGCAGTACTTC.

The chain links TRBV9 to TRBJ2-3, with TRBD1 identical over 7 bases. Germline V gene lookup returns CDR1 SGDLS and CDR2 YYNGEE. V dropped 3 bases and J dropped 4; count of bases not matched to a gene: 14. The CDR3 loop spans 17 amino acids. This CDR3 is CASSAGYRDSDPDTQYF. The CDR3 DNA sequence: TGTGCCAGCAGCGCCGGCTACCGGGACAGTGACCCAGATACGCAGTATTTT.

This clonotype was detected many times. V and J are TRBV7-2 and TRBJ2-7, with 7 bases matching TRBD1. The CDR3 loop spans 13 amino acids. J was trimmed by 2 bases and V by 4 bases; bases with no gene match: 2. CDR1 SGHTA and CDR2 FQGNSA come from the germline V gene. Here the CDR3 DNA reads TGTGCCAGCAGCTCGGGACAGCCCTACGAGCAGTACTTC. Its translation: CASSSGQPYEQYF.

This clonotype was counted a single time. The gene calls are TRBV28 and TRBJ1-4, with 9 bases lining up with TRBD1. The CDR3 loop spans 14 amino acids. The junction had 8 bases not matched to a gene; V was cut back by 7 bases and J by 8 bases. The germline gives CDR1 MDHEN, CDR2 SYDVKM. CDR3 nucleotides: TGTGCCAGCACCGCCGGGACAGGGAGCGAAAAACTGTTTTTT. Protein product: CASTAGTGSEKLFF. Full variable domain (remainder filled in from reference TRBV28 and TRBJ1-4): DVKVTQSSRYLVKRTGEKVFLECVQDMDHENMFWYRQDPGLGLRLIYFSYDVKMKEKGDIPEGYSVSREKKERFSLILESASTNQTSMYLCASTAGTGSEKLFFGSGTQLSVL.

This CDR3 is CASSPWGGREWEDTQYF. The CDR3 DNA sequence: TGTGCCAGCAGCCCCTGGGGCGGGAGAGAATGGGAAGATACGCAGTATTTT. The chain links TRBV3-1 to TRBJ2-3, with TRBD2 matching 7 bases. In germline, CDR1 is LGHDT, CDR2 YNNKEL (reference sequence). The V and J ends lost 4 bases and 5 bases, in that order; junction bases with no gene match: 15. This CDR3 comprises 17 residues.

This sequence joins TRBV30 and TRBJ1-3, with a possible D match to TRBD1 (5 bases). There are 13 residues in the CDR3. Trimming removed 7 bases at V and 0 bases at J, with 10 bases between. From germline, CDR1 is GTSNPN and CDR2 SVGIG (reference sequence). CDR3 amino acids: CALDRDSGNTIYF. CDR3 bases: TGTGCCTTAGACAGAGACTCTGGAAACACCATATATTTT.

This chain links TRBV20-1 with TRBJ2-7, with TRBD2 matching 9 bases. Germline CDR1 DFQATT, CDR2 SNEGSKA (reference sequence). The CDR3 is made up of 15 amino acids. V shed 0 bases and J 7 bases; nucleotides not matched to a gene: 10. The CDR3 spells CSARDQRLAGLEQYF. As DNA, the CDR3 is TGCAGTGCTAGAGATCAAAGGCTAGCGGGGTTAGAGCAGTACTTC.

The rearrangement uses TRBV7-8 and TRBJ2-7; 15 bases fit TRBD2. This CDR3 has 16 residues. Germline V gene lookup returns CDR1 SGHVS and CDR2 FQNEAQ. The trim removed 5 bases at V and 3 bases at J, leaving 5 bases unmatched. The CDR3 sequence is CASSKGLAGGFYEQYF. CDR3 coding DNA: TGTGCCAGCAGCAAGGGACTAGCGGGAGGTTTCTACGAGCAGTACTTC.

Written as DNA, the CDR3 is TGTGCCAGCAGTTCCTCCGGTCAGGAGTACGAGCAGTACTTC. Residues: CASSSSGQEYEQYF. The rearrangement joins TRBV28 to TRBJ2-7; D unclear. This CDR3 region has 14 residues. V lost 4 bases to trimming and J lost 4 bases, with 14 bases between them. Germline assignment: CDR1 MDHEN and CDR2 SYDVKM.

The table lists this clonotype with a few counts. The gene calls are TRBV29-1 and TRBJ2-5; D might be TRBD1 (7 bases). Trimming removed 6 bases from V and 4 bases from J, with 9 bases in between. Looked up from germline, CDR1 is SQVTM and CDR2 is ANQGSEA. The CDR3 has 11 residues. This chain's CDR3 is CSVRDRETQYF. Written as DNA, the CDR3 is TGCAGCGTGCGGGACAGAGAGACCCAGTACTTC.

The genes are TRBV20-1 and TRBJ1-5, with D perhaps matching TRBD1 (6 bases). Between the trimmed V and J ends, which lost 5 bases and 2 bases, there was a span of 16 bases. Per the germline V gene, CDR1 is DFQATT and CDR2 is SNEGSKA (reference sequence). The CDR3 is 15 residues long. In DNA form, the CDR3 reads TGCAGTGCTCTCCTACAGGGTGGCGGCAATCAGCCCCAGCATTTT. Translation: CSALLQGGGNQPQHF.

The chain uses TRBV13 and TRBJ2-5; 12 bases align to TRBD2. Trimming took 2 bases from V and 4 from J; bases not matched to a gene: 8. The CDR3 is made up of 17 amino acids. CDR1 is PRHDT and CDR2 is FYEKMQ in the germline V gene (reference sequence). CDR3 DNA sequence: TGTGCCAGCAGCTTAAGAATCGGACTAGCGGGAACAGAGACCCAGTACTTC. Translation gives CASSLRIGLAGTETQYF.

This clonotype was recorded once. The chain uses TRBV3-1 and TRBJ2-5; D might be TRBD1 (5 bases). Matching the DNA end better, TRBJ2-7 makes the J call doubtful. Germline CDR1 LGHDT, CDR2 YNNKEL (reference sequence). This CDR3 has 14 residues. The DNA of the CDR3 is TGTGCCAGCAGCCGAGGTCCGTGGGGCATCGAGCAGTACTTC. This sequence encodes CASSRGPWGIEQYF.

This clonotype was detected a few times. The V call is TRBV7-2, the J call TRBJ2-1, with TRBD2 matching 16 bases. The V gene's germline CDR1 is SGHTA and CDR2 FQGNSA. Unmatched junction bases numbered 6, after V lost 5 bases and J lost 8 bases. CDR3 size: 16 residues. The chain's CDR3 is CASSGGTSGRVDEQFF. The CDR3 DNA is TGTGCCAGCAGCGGTGGGACTAGCGGGAGGGTAGATGAGCAGTTCTTC.

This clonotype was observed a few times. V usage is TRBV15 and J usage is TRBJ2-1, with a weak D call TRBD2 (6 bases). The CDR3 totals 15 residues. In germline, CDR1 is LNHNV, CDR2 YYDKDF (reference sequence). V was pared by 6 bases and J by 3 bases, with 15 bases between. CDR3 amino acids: CATRQYGTGYNEQFF. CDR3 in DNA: TGTGCCACCAGGCAGTACGGGACTGGCTACAATGAGCAGTTCTTC.

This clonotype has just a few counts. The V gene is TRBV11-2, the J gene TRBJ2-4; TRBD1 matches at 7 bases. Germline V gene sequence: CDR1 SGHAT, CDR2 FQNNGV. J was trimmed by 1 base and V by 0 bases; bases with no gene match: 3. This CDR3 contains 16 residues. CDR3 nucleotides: TGTGCCAGCAGCTTAGAACAGACAGGGGCCAAAAACATTCAGTACTTC. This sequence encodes CASSLEQTGAKNIQYF.

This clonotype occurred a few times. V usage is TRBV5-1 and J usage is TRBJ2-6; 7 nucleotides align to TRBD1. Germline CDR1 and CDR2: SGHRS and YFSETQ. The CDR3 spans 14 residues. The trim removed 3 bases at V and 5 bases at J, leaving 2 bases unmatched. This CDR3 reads CASSSTGRANVLTF. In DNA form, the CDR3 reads TGCGCCAGCAGCTCGACAGGGCGGGCCAACGTCCTGACTTTC.

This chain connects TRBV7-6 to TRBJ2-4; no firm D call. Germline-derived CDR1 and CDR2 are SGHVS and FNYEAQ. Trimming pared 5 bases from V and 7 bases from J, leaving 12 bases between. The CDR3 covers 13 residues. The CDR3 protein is CASSPGTGNIQYF. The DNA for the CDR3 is TGTGCCAGCAGCCCTGGAACCGGTAACATTCAGTACTTC.

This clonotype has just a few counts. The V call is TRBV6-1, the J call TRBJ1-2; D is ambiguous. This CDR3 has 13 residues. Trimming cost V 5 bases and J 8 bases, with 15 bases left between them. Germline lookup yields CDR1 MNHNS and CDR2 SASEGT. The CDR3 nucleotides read TGTGCCAGCAGTTTGGCGGCCGGAAGGGGCTACACCTTC. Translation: CASSLAAGRGYTF.